These 15 T cell receptor beta chains were sequenced from one sample in a study of shared clonotypes between healthy human individuals. The assay was immunoSEQ multiplex PCR, and TCRdb's table has in-frame clones only and misses some. The data contain around 1.4 million clones, approximately 98.5% of them singletons. The sample taken for sequencing was naive CD4+ T cells sorted from blood. Subset denoted: CD45RA+ positively selected. The receptor source for this set is a man younger than 40 in good health.

This clone was detected once. The rearrangement joins TRBV7-2 to TRBJ1-5; D remains unclear. Trimming removed 5 bases at V and 5 bases at J, with 13 bases between. CDR1 is SGHTA, CDR2 FQGNSA, per germline. CDR3 length: 14 amino acids. The CDR3 DNA is TGTGCCAGCAGCGGGTCGAGTTGGGATCAGCCCCAGCATTTT. Its translation is CASSGSSWDQPQHF. The full variable domain, rest sourced from reference TRBV7-2 and TRBJ1-5, is GAGVSQSPSNKVTEKGKDVELRCDPISGHTALYWYRQSLGQGLEFLIYFQGNSAPDKSGLPSDRFSAERTGGSVSTLTIQRTQQEDSAVYLCASSGSSWDQPQHFGDGTRLSIL.

This rearrangement joins TRBV28 to TRBJ2-1, with 9 bases aligning to TRBD1. V was pared by 6 bases and J by 4 bases, with 13 bases of the junction left unmatched. Germline V gives CDR1 MDHEN, CDR2 SYDVKM. The CDR3 has 17 amino acids. The CDR3 sequence is CASSPGQGILVYNEQFF. The CDR3 DNA reads TGTGCCAGCAGCCCAGGACAGGGGATCCTCGTGTACAATGAGCAGTTCTTC.

The chain uses TRBV25-1 and TRBJ2-1; D gene uncertain. Germline V gene sequence: CDR1 MGHDK, CDR2 SYGVNS. The CDR3 runs to 15 residues. V lost 2 bases, J lost 5 bases, and 13 bases lay in between. CDR3 protein: CASSEPPPRNNEQFF. The CDR3 region has the DNA TGTGCCAGCAGTGAACCCCCCCCTCGTAACAATGAGCAGTTCTTC.

This chain connects TRBV1 to TRBJ2-5. TRBV1 is annotated as a pseudogene. The CDR3 loop spans 13 amino acids. Written as DNA, the CDR3 is TGCACCAGCAGCCTTCCCGCCCCGGAGACCCAGTACTTC. Protein product: CTSSLPAPETQYF.

The chain uses TRBV18 and TRBJ1-2, with D possibly matching TRBD1 (6 bases). Trimming shortened V by 1 base and J by 9 bases, and 15 bases separated the two germline ends. This CDR3 contains 14 residues. Germline V gene data show CDR1 as KGHSH and CDR2 as LQKENI. CDR3 bases: TGTGCCAGCTCACCACTCGACAGGCTGGGGAGCTACACCTTC. Amino acid sequence: CASSPLDRLGSYTF.

V gene TRBV2 combines with J gene TRBJ1-5, with D uncertain. The CDR3 totals 13 residues. Germline CDR1 is SNHLY and CDR2 is FYNNEI. V dropped 3 bases and J dropped 6 bases, with 9 bases sitting between them. CDR3 sequence reads: CASSESAGQPQHF. The CDR3 DNA reads as TGTGCCAGCAGTGAGTCGGCGGGTCAGCCCCAGCATTTT.

The chain uses TRBV5-1 and TRBJ1-2; a possible D gene is TRBD1 (6 bases). This CDR3 region has 15 residues. Germline assignment: CDR1 SGHRS and CDR2 YFSETQ. The V end was cut by 1 base, the J end by 5 bases, with 15 bases between. CDR3 in DNA: TGCGCCAGCAGCTTGAGCGGGGGCCCGACGTATGGCTACACCTTC. This gives the protein CASSLSGGPTYGYTF.

The V and J genes are TRBV5-1 and TRBJ2-1, with D unresolved. CDR3 length: 13 residues. Looked up from germline, CDR1 is SGHRS and CDR2 is YFSETQ. V lost 0 bases and J lost 7, with 8 bases in between. Here the CDR3 reads CASSLVGRNEQFF. In nucleotides, the CDR3 is TGCGCCAGCAGCTTGGTAGGGCGGAATGAGCAGTTCTTC. The full variable domain, rest sourced from reference TRBV5-1 and TRBJ2-1, is KAGVTQTPRYLIKTRGQQVTLSCSPISGHRSVSWYQQTPGQGLQFLFEYFSETQRNKGNFPGRFSGRQFSNSRSEMNVSTLELGDSALYLCASSLVGRNEQFFGPGTRLTVL.

V and J are TRBV5-1 and TRBJ2-7; 7 bases match TRBD1. The CDR3 extends over 15 amino acids. CDR1 is SGHRS and CDR2 is YFSETQ in the germline V gene. With 4 bases clipped from V and 3 bases from J, the junction kept 10 bases outside the gene matches. The CDR3 coding sequence is TGCGCCAGCAGCATACGAGTAGGGGGCGGCTACGAGCAGTACTTC. It codes for CASSIRVGGGYEQYF.

The V call is TRBV10-2, the J call TRBJ1-5; 8 bases are a match to TRBD1. The V segment lost 1 base and the J segment 7 bases; nucleotides outside the gene matches: 6. This CDR3 region has 15 residues. Germline V gives CDR1 WSHSY, CDR2 SAAADI. CDR3 in DNA: TGCGCCAGCAGTGAGTGGACAGGGATTGGGCAGCCCCAGCATTTT. This encodes CASSEWTGIGQPQHF.

This chain uses TRBV10-1 with TRBJ2-7; 8 bases match TRBD1. This CDR3 contains 14 residues. Germline lookup yields CDR1 WNHNN and CDR2 SYGVQD (reference sequence). The J segment lost 0 bases and the V segment lost 6 bases, leaving 4 bases of the junction unmatched. The CDR3 sequence: CASRRDRSSYEQYF. DNA of the CDR3: TGCGCCAGCAGGAGGGACAGGAGCTCCTACGAGCAGTACTTC.

V usage is TRBV5-1 and J usage is TRBJ2-1; 12 nucleotides agree with TRBD2. Germline values: CDR1 SGHRS, CDR2 YFSETQ. The CDR3 length is 14 residues. V lost 6 bases to trimming and J lost 12 bases; unmatched junction nucleotides: 10. The CDR3 reads CASTPGLAGLWQFF. CDR3 nucleotide sequence: TGCGCCAGCACCCCGGGACTAGCGGGCCTTTGGCAGTTCTTC. Full variable domain (missing parts from reference TRBV5-1 and TRBJ2-1): KAGVTQTPRYLIKTRGQQVTLSCSPISGHRSVSWYQQTPGQGLQFLFEYFSETQRNKGNFPGRFSGRQFSNSRSEMNVSTLELGDSALYLCASTPGLAGLWQFFGPGTRLTVL.

A word on this clone: The same CDR3 also results from other DNA sequences found in this sample. The chain couples TRBV18 to TRBJ2-7; 11 nucleotides agree with TRBD2. This CDR3 is built from 15 residues. Per the germline V gene, CDR1 is KGHSH and CDR2 is LQKENI. Trimming removed 0 bases from V and 4 bases from J; junction bases left unmatched: 2. CDR3 sequence: CASSPPLAGGYEQYF. Here the CDR3 DNA reads TGTGCCAGCTCACCACCTCTAGCGGGAGGATACGAGCAGTACTTC. The whole variable domain, filled in from reference TRBV18 and TRBJ2-7, reads NAGVMQNPRHLVRRRGQEARLRCSPMKGHSHVYWYRQLPEEGLKFMVYLQKENIIDESGMPKERFSAEFPKEGPSILRIQQVVRGDSAAYFCASSPPLAGGYEQYFGPGTRLTVT.

The V and J genes are TRBV11-2 and TRBJ2-1; TRBD1 matches at 9 bases. CDR1 is SGHAT and CDR2 is FQNNGV in the germline V gene. There are 15 residues in the CDR3. Trimming removed 5 bases from V and 6 bases from J; junction bases left unmatched: 8. CDR3 in amino acids: CASSPRDRAGNEQFF. The CDR3 DNA reads as TGTGCCAGCAGCCCCCGGGACAGGGCGGGCAATGAGCAGTTCTTC.

The V and J genes are TRBV27 and TRBJ2-3, with D possibly TRBD1 on 5 matching bases. The length of the CDR3 is 16 residues. V was shortened by 5 bases and J by 0 bases, with 15 bases between the two germline ends. The germline gives CDR1 MNHEY, CDR2 SMNVEV (reference sequence). CDR3 loop: CASSPWAGASTDTQYF. The DNA for the CDR3 is TGTGCCAGCAGTCCCTGGGCTGGGGCTAGCACAGATACGCAGTATTTT.